This paragraph covers one TCR beta chain sequence. This specimen belongs to a study of blood T cell repertoires in COVID-19. Study information: Acute and convalescent COVID-19 specimens originated in the United States, Italy and Spain. PBMCs, B-cell-depleted T cells, or T cells provided the cDNA or gDNA that made up the material.

Per the original data handling: Cell counts per sample came from amplifying reference gene primers. The assay was immunoSEQ multiplex PCR, and TCRdb's table has in-frame clones only and misses some. The V and J calls and clone size were taken over from that table, and D and trimming were inferred from the DNA. The sample includes about 130,000 clones, more than 75% of them seen just once. Seattle cases were enrolled at active infection and followed longitudinally. Trimming shortened V by 4 bases and J by 2 bases, and 3 bases separated the two germline ends. This CDR3 region has 12 residues. Per the germline V gene, CDR1 is SGDLS and CDR2 is YYNGEE.

The sequence came from a woman in her 70s with COVID-19, enrolled during active disease. The V gene is TRBV9, the J gene TRBJ1-4; D not resolved. Sequencing was performed on peripheral blood. The CDR3 loop is CASSRTNEKLFF. The CDR3 bases are TGTGCCAGCAGCCGGACTAATGAAAAACTGTTTTTT.